These 12 T cell receptor beta chains came from one sample sequenced in a study of blood T cell repertoires in COVID-19. Data came from immunoSEQ multiplex PCR; TCRdb stores just in-frame clones and leaves some out. The sample includes under 150,000 clones, 75% to 90% of them seen just once. Sequenced sample: PBMCs or T cells enriched from blood (not recorded which). These receptors were obtained from a man aged 45-65 years in a cohort exposed to, infected with or recovered from COVID-19 (not recorded which).

V gene TRBV10-1 combines with J gene TRBJ2-2; 9 nucleotides match TRBD1. V gave up 0 bases and J gave up 5 bases; unmatched junction bases: 4. The CDR3 extends over 16 amino acids. The germline CDR1 and CDR2 sequences are WNHNN and SYGVQD (reference sequence). The CDR3 loop is CASSESRTGVTGELFF. As DNA, the CDR3 is TGCGCCAGCAGTGAGTCGAGGACAGGGGTAACCGGGGAGCTGTTTTTT.

The chain uses TRBV7-2 and TRBJ1-2; D not certain. Germline-derived CDR1 and CDR2 are SGHTA and FQGNSA. V shed 3 bases and J shed 6 bases, with 8 bases lying between them. This CDR3 comprises 12 residues. CDR3 in amino acids: CASSFSADGYTF. The CDR3 DNA follows: TGTGCCAGCAGCTTTTCGGCGGATGGCTACACCTTC. Full variable domain (remainder filled in from reference TRBV7-2 and TRBJ1-2): GAGVSQSPSNKVTEKGKDVELRCDPISGHTALYWYRQSLGQGLEFLIYFQGNSAPDKSGLPSDRFSAERTGGSVSTLTIQRTQQEDSAVYLCASSFSADGYTFGSGTRLTVV.

The V gene is TRBV5-1, the J gene TRBJ1-4, with D possibly being TRBD1 (5 bases). In germline, CDR1 is SGHRS, CDR2 YFSETQ. V was clipped by 1 base and J by 5 bases, with 6 bases between them. This CDR3 spans 13 amino acids. The CDR3: CASSLNRNEKLFF. The CDR3 DNA follows: TGCGCCAGCAGCTTGAACAGGAATGAAAAACTGTTTTTT.

In nucleotides, the CDR3 is TGCAGCGTTGAAGGGAGCACCGGGGAGCTGTTTTTT. It encodes CSVEGSTGELFF. The J gene is TRBJ2-2, the V gene TRBV29-1; D is unresolved. The ends were cut back, 1 base at V and 4 bases at J, with 4 bases in the middle. Germline V gene lookup returns CDR1 SQVTM and CDR2 ANQGSEA. This CDR3 region has 12 residues.

V is TRBV24-1 and J is TRBJ1-5, with unresolved D. Looked up from germline, CDR1 is KGHDR and CDR2 is SFDVKD. The CDR3 sequence is 12 residues long. Trimming cost V 6 bases and J 6 bases, with 8 bases left between them. The CDR3 DNA reads TGTGCCACCAGTAGCGCGGGTCAGCCCCAGCATTTT. It encodes CATSSAGQPQHF.

This chain connects TRBV24-1 to TRBJ1-5; a possible D gene is TRBD1 (6 bases). Germline-derived CDR1 and CDR2 are KGHDR and SFDVKD. The CDR3 is 14 amino acids. V dropped 6 bases and J dropped 0 bases, with 8 bases sitting between them. The CDR3 DNA reads as TGTGCCACCAGTCAGACAGGTAGCAATCAGCCCCAGCATTTT. Its protein is CATSQTGSNQPQHF.

Written as DNA, the CDR3 is TGTGCCAGCAGTCCCCGGACAGTTTATTCACCCCTCCACTTT. Translated, it gives CASSPRTVYSPLHF. The V and J genes are TRBV27 and TRBJ1-6; the D gene is possibly TRBD1 (6 bases). V was clipped by 5 bases and J by 8 bases, with 13 bases between them. The CDR3 has 14 amino acids. The germline V gene has CDR1 MNHEY and CDR2 SMNVEV (reference sequence).

The CDR3 DNA sequence: TGTGCCAGCAGCCCGCGGGACAGGGGACCCGGGGAGCTGTTTTTT. Its protein is CASSPRDRGPGELFF. V and J are TRBV9 and TRBJ2-2, with TRBD1 matching over 10 bases. The CDR3 covers 15 residues. Germline lookup yields CDR1 SGDLS and CDR2 YYNGEE. J gave up 6 bases and V 4 bases, and 6 bases lay outside the gene matches. The complete variable domain, with remaining parts taken from reference TRBV9 and TRBJ2-2, reads DSGVTQTPKHLITATGQRVTLRCSPRSGDLSVYWYQQSLDQGLQFLIQYYNGEERAKGNILERFSAQQFPDLHSELNLSSLELGDSALYFCASSPRDRGPGELFFGEGSRLTVL.

The chain has TRBV7-2 and TRBJ2-7; possibly TRBD1 for D (6 bases). The CDR3 contains 13 residues. Deletions cut 5 bases from V and 0 bases from J, with 8 bases between. Per germline, CDR1 SGHTA and CDR2 FQGNSA. The CDR3 is CASSTRGSYEQYF. For the CDR3, the DNA is TGTGCCAGCAGCACCAGGGGCTCCTACGAGCAGTACTTC. The whole variable domain, filled in from reference TRBV7-2 and TRBJ2-7, reads GAGVSQSPSNKVTEKGKDVELRCDPISGHTALYWYRQSLGQGLEFLIYFQGNSAPDKSGLPSDRFSAERTGGSVSTLTIQRTQQEDSAVYLCASSTRGSYEQYFGPGTRLTVT.

In this sample, this clone turned up a few times. This chain links TRBV6-2 or TRBV6-3 with TRBJ1-2, with D tentatively TRBD1 (6 bases). CDR3 length: 13 amino acids. V was cut by 5 bases and J by 3 bases, with 10 bases left in between. Germline V gene lookup returns CDR1 MNHEY and CDR2 SVGEGT. CDR3 protein: CASSKRQDYGYTF. In nucleotides, the CDR3 is TGTGCCAGCAGTAAACGACAGGACTATGGCTACACCTTC.

The gene calls are TRBV27 and TRBJ2-6; the D is unclear. The CDR3 spans 12 residues. V lost 8 bases to trimming and J lost 0 bases, with 2 bases between them. CDR1 MNHEY and CDR2 SMNVEV come from the germline V gene (reference sequence). CDR3 DNA sequence: TGTGCCAGCCTCTCTGGGGCCAACGTCCTGACTTTC. Protein: CASLSGANVLTF. The variable domain in full, with the rest retrieved from reference TRBV27 and TRBJ2-6, is EAQVTQNPRYLITVTGKKLTVTCSQNMNHEYMSWYRQDPGLGLRQIYYSMNVEVTDKGDVPEGYKVSRKEKRNFPLILESPSPNQTSLYFCASLSGANVLTFGAGSRLTVL.

A single count supports this clone. The V gene is TRBV5-5, the J gene TRBJ1-4; TRBD1 is a possible D gene (6 bases). The CDR3 consists of 15 residues. V was pared by 3 bases and J by 0 bases, with 9 bases between. CDR1 and CDR2 from the germline V gene are SGHKS and YYEKEE (reference sequence). The CDR3 here is CASSWGLATNEKLFF. As DNA, the CDR3 is TGTGCCAGCAGCTGGGGGCTTGCAACTAATGAAAAACTGTTTTTT. Variable domain in full (rest from reference TRBV5-5 and TRBJ1-4): DAGVTQSPTHLIKTRGQQVTLRCSPISGHKSVSWYQQVLGQGPQFIFQYYEKEERGRGNFPDRFSARQFPNYSSELNVNALLLGDSALYLCASSWGLATNEKLFFGSGTQLSVL.